This T cell receptor beta chain was sequenced in a study of cytotoxic CD8 clonotypes in ibrutinib-treated CLL. As for this clone: Its antigen remains unidentified.

The planned depth of sequencing spanned 1 in 200,000 to 1 in 1 million T cells. Assay: immunoSEQ multiplex PCR; the TCRdb copy retains only in-frame clones and omits some. The sample has over 120,000 clones, 76% seen once. This CDR3 is built from 12 residues. Trimming shortened V by 0 bases and J by 7 bases, and 9 bases separated the two germline ends. The germline V gene encodes CDR1 SQVTM and CDR2 ANQGSEA. Study-level results: Public clonotypes, rarely seen, contracted or held steady on treatment.

The chain couples TRBV29-1 to TRBJ1-2; D ambiguous. This TCR came from a human donor with chronic lymphocytic leukemia. Sequenced material: PBMCs, taken after 24 months of ibrutinib treatment. The CDR3 DNA sequence: TGCAGCGTTGAAGATCAGAGGGTTGGCTACACCTTC. Protein product: CSVEDQRVGYTF.